Each of the 21 T cell receptor beta chains below was sequenced from the same sample in a study of blood T cells in healthy people across ages. Combining a sample-barcoded 5' primer with a J-beta primer mix, a second PCR ran for about 6 to 12 cycles. MiXCR, run by TCRdb on the 5' RACE reads, gives a single entry per CDR3 protein. In the table there are about a million distinct CDR3 sequences, approximately 50% of which are singletons. Sequenced sample: blood. These receptor sequences come from a woman between 55 and 75 years old in good health.

The sample holds one count of this clonotype. This chain links TRBV5-1 with TRBJ2-3, with TRBD2 identical over 7 bases. This CDR3 has 15 amino acids. V lost 7 bases to trimming and J lost 0 bases; unmatched junction nucleotides: 8. The V gene's germline CDR1 is SGHRS and CDR2 YFSETQ. CDR3 sequence reads: CASLGGSPSTDTQYF. CDR3 nucleotide sequence: TGCGCCAGCCTCGGCGGGAGCCCTAGCACAGATACGCAGTATTTT. The whole variable domain, filled in from reference TRBV5-1 and TRBJ2-3, reads KAGVTQTPRYLIKTRGQQVTLSCSPISGHRSVSWYQQTPGQGLQFLFEYFSETQRNKGNFPGRFSGRQFSNSRSEMNVSTLELGDSALYLCASLGGSPSTDTQYFGPGTRLTVL.

This sequence joins TRBV3-1 and TRBJ2-6, with no clear D. This CDR3 has 15 residues. V gave up 5 bases and J gave up 0 bases, with 8 bases separating them. In germline, CDR1 is LGHDT, CDR2 YNNKEL (reference sequence). The CDR3 DNA reads TGTGCCAGCAGCTACCAATACTCTGGGGCCAACGTCCTGACTTTC. It specifies CASSYQYSGANVLTF.

This clonotype was detected a few times. V and J are TRBV4-2 and TRBJ2-5, with a tentative D call TRBD2 (5 bases). Germline V gene data show CDR1 as LGHNA and CDR2 as YNFKEQ. Trimming cost V 4 bases and J 11 bases, with 26 bases left between them. The CDR3 is 16 amino acids. The CDR3: CASSRGSPTASNGQYF. CDR3 DNA: TGTGCCAGCAGCCGCGGGTCACCCACGGCGAGTAACGGGCAGTACTTC.

The V and J genes are TRBV20-1 and TRBJ2-7, with no clear D. The V and J ends lost 6 bases and 3 bases respectively, with 9 bases between them. This CDR3 spans 11 amino acids. CDR1 DFQATT and CDR2 SNEGSKA come from the germline V gene (reference sequence). CDR3 sequence: CSAPGHYEQYF. CDR3 coding DNA: TGCAGTGCCCCCGGGCACTACGAGCAGTACTTC.

This clonotype came up once. The V call is TRBV5-5, the J call TRBJ2-7; D may be TRBD2 (5 bases). From germline, CDR1 is SGHKS and CDR2 YYEKEE (reference sequence). The CDR3 extends over 16 amino acids. Trimming shortened V by 2 bases and J by 1 base, and 16 bases separated the two germline ends. This CDR3 is CASSFPRTGGSYEQYF. CDR3 nucleotide sequence: TGTGCCAGCAGCTTTCCCCGGACTGGCGGATCCTACGAGCAGTACTTC.

V gene TRBV5-1 combines with J gene TRBJ2-3, with D unclear. The ends were cut back, 0 bases at V and 4 bases at J, with 15 bases in the middle. CDR3 size: 16 residues. Germline V lookup: CDR1 SGHRS, CDR2 YFSETQ. The CDR3, as DNA: TGCGCCAGCAGCTTGGGCCTCCGGACGAAGGCAGATACGCAGTATTTT. Its protein is CASSLGLRTKADTQYF. Full variable domain (outside the CDR3, taken from reference TRBV5-1 and TRBJ2-3): KAGVTQTPRYLIKTRGQQVTLSCSPISGHRSVSWYQQTPGQGLQFLFEYFSETQRNKGNFPGRFSGRQFSNSRSEMNVSTLELGDSALYLCASSLGLRTKADTQYFGPGTRLTVL.

A note on this clonotype: The junction and the germline gene differ at one end; a read error may be behind it. This chain uses TRBV7-2 with TRBJ2-7, with 10 bases matching TRBD2. From germline, CDR1 is SGHTA and CDR2 FQGNSA. This CDR3 is built from 17 residues. This CDR3 reads CASSLVKLAGVSHEHYF. The CDR3, as DNA: TGTGCCAGCAGCCTGGTAAAGCTAGCGGGAGTGTCCCACGAGCACTACTTC.

For this clonotype: A far larger clone lies a single base away; this is likely a read error. This chain uses TRBV7-9 with TRBJ2-7; D might be TRBD2 (5 bases). This CDR3 is 12 amino acids long. Germline V gene data show CDR1 as SEHNR and CDR2 as FQNEAQ (reference sequence). CDR3 loop: CACSLASYEQYF. The CDR3, as DNA: TGTGCCTGCAGCTTAGCGTCCTACGAGCAGTACTTC.

The J gene is TRBJ2-7, the V gene TRBV21-1. TRBV21-1 is designated a pseudogene. The CDR3 is 15 amino acids. CDR3 in amino acids: CASSKEHGRCYEQYF. CDR3 DNA sequence: TGTGCCAGCAGCAAAGAACACGGGAGGTGCTACGAGCAGTACTTC.

This sequence joins TRBV18 and TRBJ2-7; D may be TRBD2 (6 bases). The V gene lost 3 bases and the J gene lost 4 bases, with 16 bases spanning the gap. Germline values: CDR1 KGHSH, CDR2 LQKENI. This CDR3 has 15 residues. The CDR3, as DNA: TGTGCCAGCTCACCTCCCGGTTCAGGGAGGTACGAGCAGTACTTC. This sequence encodes CASSPPGSGRYEQYF. The variable domain in full, with the rest retrieved from reference TRBV18 and TRBJ2-7, is NAGVMQNPRHLVRRRGQEARLRCSPMKGHSHVYWYRQLPEEGLKFMVYLQKENIIDESGMPKERFSAEFPKEGPSILRIQQVVRGDSAAYFCASSPPGSGRYEQYFGPGTRLTVT.

DNA of the CDR3: TGTGCCAGCAGTGAGCGGCACAGCTATGGCTACACCTTC. It translates to CASSERHSYGYTF. The rearrangement joins TRBV2 to TRBJ1-2; D not certain. V lost 3 bases to trimming and J lost 4 bases, with 9 bases between them. The CDR3 sequence is 13 residues long. Per the germline V gene, CDR1 is SNHLY and CDR2 is FYNNEI.

This clonotype was observed a few times. The chain combines TRBV20-1 with TRBJ2-7, with D perhaps TRBD2 (7 bases). Germline lookup yields CDR1 DFQATT and CDR2 SNEGSKA (reference sequence). V shed 1 base and J shed 0 bases, with 13 bases lying between them. The CDR3 totals 15 residues. This CDR3 is CSARAWGGLSYEQYF. CDR3 sequence (DNA): TGCAGTGCTAGAGCTTGGGGGGGCCTCTCCTACGAGCAGTACTTC.

This clonotype was counted many times. The rearrangement joins TRBV29-1 to TRBJ2-7; tentatively, D is TRBD1 (5 bases). CDR1 is SQVTM and CDR2 is ANQGSEA in the germline V gene. There are 16 residues in the CDR3. V dropped 5 bases and J dropped 4 bases, with 24 bases sitting between them. The CDR3 DNA sequence: TGCAGCGTTAGGGGAACGGACACAGGTAGAGTATACGAGCAGTACTTC. Translation: CSVRGTDTGRVYEQYF.

This clonotype was counted a few times. This chain connects TRBV28 to TRBJ2-4, with 10 nucleotides matching TRBD2. The DNA end is a closer match to TRBJ2-7, so the J assignment may be wrong. The CDR3 spans 14 residues. Looked up from germline, CDR1 is MDHEN and CDR2 is SYDVKM. In DNA, the CDR3 is TGTGCCAGCAGTTTCTCTAGCGGGGGATACGAGCAGTACTTC. Translated: CASSFSSGGYEQYF.

The chain carries TRBV7-2 and TRBJ2-7; tentative D call: TRBD1 (6 bases). Germline V gene data show CDR1 as SGHTA and CDR2 as FQGNSA. CDR3 size: 14 residues. Trimming pared 5 bases from V and 0 bases from J, leaving 11 bases between. The CDR3 loop is CASSRRTASYEQYF. The CDR3 nucleotides read TGTGCCAGCAGCCGGAGGACAGCCTCCTACGAGCAGTACTTC. The full variable domain, its missing parts supplied by reference TRBV7-2 and TRBJ2-7, is GAGVSQSPSNKVTEKGKDVELRCDPISGHTALYWYRQSLGQGLEFLIYFQGNSAPDKSGLPSDRFSAERTGGSVSTLTIQRTQQEDSAVYLCASSRRTASYEQYFGPGTRLTVT.

This sequence joins TRBV29-1 and TRBJ1-5; tentative D call: TRBD1 (6 bases). Germline assignment: CDR1 SQVTM and CDR2 ANQGSEA. CDR3 length equals 12 residues. The ends were cut back, 4 bases at V and 5 bases at J, with 9 bases in the middle. CDR3 sequence reads: CSVGPGDQPQHF. As DNA, the CDR3 is TGCAGCGTTGGGCCAGGGGATCAGCCCCAGCATTTT.

This chain links TRBV7-3 with TRBJ2-3; D unclear. V lost 0 bases and J lost 5, with 9 bases in between. CDR1 SGHTA and CDR2 FQGTGA come from the germline V gene. The CDR3 is 14 residues long. The DNA of the CDR3 is TGTGCCAGCAGCTTAACCGGACCGTTAGATACGCAGTATTTT. Translation gives CASSLTGPLDTQYF.

The chain's CDR3 is CASSQPGQGHEQYF. CDR3 nucleotides: TGCGCCAGCAGCCAACCGGGACAGGGCCACGAGCAGTACTTC. This chain uses TRBV4-1 with TRBJ2-4; TRBD1 agrees at 9 bases. The end of the DNA fits TRBJ2-7 better, so the J call may be wrong. CDR1 and CDR2 (germline): MGHRA, YSYEKL. This CDR3 region has 14 residues.

The genes are TRBV6-2 or TRBV6-3 and TRBJ1-2; D perhaps matches TRBD1 (6 bases). From germline, CDR1 is MNHEY and CDR2 SVGEGT. V was cut by 5 bases and J by 3 bases, with 10 bases left in between. CDR3 length: 13 residues. The CDR3: CASSAGDHYGYTF. CDR3 sequence (DNA): TGTGCCAGCAGTGCAGGGGATCACTATGGCTACACCTTC.

This clonotype was observed many times. The rearrangement links TRBV7-2 to TRBJ2-7, with TRBD2 identical over 15 bases. The V segment lost 1 base and the J segment 0 bases; nucleotides outside the gene matches: 4. The CDR3 sequence is 18 residues long. Germline CDR1 reads SGHTA; CDR2 reads FQGNSA. CDR3 coding DNA: TGTGCCAGCAGCTTAGGTGGACTAGCGGGAGGGAGCTCCTACGAGCAGTACTTC. It encodes CASSLGGLAGGSSYEQYF.

The gene calls are TRBV4-2 and TRBJ2-5; TRBD1 matches at 8 bases. The germline gives CDR1 LGHNA, CDR2 YNFKEQ. The CDR3 extends over 15 amino acids. Germline trimming cut 4 bases from V and 3 bases from J; bases unmatched to any gene: 7. CDR3 nucleotide sequence: TGTGCCAGCAGCCCCGACAGGGGAGGAGAAGAGACCCAGTACTTC. Translation gives CASSPDRGGEETQYF.